The 13 T cell receptor beta chains in this list originate from one sample, sequenced in a study of siplizumab effects on memory and regulatory T cells. The data were produced by immunoSEQ multiplex PCR, yet TCRdb's version contains in-frame clones alone and is incomplete. The sample consists of 100,000 or so clones, about 93% of them appearing once. Sequencing was performed on CD4+ T cells sorted from blood. The receptors come from a human donor in good health.

The gene calls are TRBV5-6 and TRBJ2-3; D unclear. Germline V gives CDR1 SGHDT, CDR2 YYEEEE. With 1 base removed from V and 0 bases from J, the gap between germline ends came to 6 bases. CDR3 length: 14 residues. In DNA, the CDR3 is TGTGCCAGCAGCTTGCAGGCAAGCACAGATACGCAGTATTTT. Its protein is CASSLQASTDTQYF.

The chain combines TRBV30 with TRBJ1-4, with 7 bases fitting TRBD1. The V gene's germline CDR1 is GTSNPN and CDR2 SVGIG (reference sequence). This CDR3 region has 13 residues. V lost 3 bases and J lost 7; bases outside the gene matches: 5. The chain's CDR3 is CAWSPNRGEKLFF. The CDR3, as DNA: TGTGCCTGGAGCCCGAACAGGGGTGAAAAACTGTTTTTT.

V gene TRBV2 combines with J gene TRBJ2-7; 8 bases agree with TRBD1. Germline CDR1 SNHLY, CDR2 FYNNEI. This CDR3 is 14 amino acids long. V lost 4 bases, J lost 6 bases, and 8 bases stayed unmatched. The CDR3 DNA is TGTGCCAGCAGTGCCCAGGGGGCGAGCGCCGAGCAGTACTTC. It is translated as CASSAQGASAEQYF.

V gene TRBV2 combines with J gene TRBJ1-4; TRBD1 might be the D (6 bases). Per germline, CDR1 SNHLY and CDR2 FYNNEI. The CDR3 totals 16 residues. V gave up 3 bases and J gave up 7 bases, with 18 bases separating them. The CDR3 region has the DNA TGTGCCAGCAGTGAGGGGGTGTTGACAGGCCCTGAAAAACTGTTTTTT. As protein: CASSEGVLTGPEKLFF.

The chain uses TRBV19 and TRBJ2-5; the match to TRBD2 covers 10 bases. The germline CDR1 and CDR2 sequences are LNHDA and SQIVND (reference sequence). The CDR3 sequence is 16 residues long. With V trimmed by 2 bases and J by 4 bases, 7 bases remained unmatched. This chain's CDR3 is CASSIRSGGASETQYF. Written as DNA, the CDR3 is TGTGCCAGTAGTATACGCAGCGGGGGGGCCTCAGAGACCCAGTACTTC.

This clone has just a few counts. The chain joins TRBV10-3 to TRBJ1-2, with D tentatively TRBD1 (6 bases). This CDR3 contains 13 residues. The germline V and J ends were trimmed by 4 bases and 8 bases, with 14 bases remaining between them. The germline gives CDR1 ENHRY, CDR2 SYGVKD. This CDR3 is CAISGGQGVGYTF. The CDR3 bases are TGTGCCATCAGTGGGGGACAAGGAGTAGGCTACACCTTC.

This sequence joins TRBV18 and TRBJ2-7; 8 bases are a match to TRBD2. Germline-derived CDR1 and CDR2 are KGHSH and LQKENI. Unmatched junction bases numbered 9, after V lost 1 base and J lost 4 bases. This CDR3 has 16 residues. The CDR3 loop reads CASSPLSGGDLYEQYF. CDR3 in DNA: TGTGCCAGCTCACCACTTTCCGGGGGGGATTTGTACGAGCAGTACTTC.

The chain combines TRBV11-2 with TRBJ1-2, with 7 bases fitting TRBD1. V was pared by 3 bases and J by 7 bases, with 5 bases of the junction left unmatched. CDR3 length: 13 amino acids. Germline V gene data show CDR1 as SGHAT and CDR2 as FQNNGV. The DNA for the CDR3 is TGTGCCAGCAGCTTCGACAGGGTCTCTGGCTACACCTTC. Translated, it gives CASSFDRVSGYTF.

There are a few counts of this clone. The chain links TRBV7-8 to TRBJ1-3; D remains unclear. From germline, CDR1 is SGHVS and CDR2 FQNEAQ. This CDR3 spans 10 amino acids. V lost 7 bases and J lost 3, with 1 base in between. CDR3: CASIGNTIYF. CDR3 coding DNA: TGTGCCAGCATTGGAAACACCATATATTTT.

This sequence joins TRBV18 and TRBJ1-2; TRBD1 might be the D (5 bases). CDR3 size: 12 residues. Germline V CDR1 and CDR2: KGHSH, LQKENI. V lost 3 bases and J lost 7, with 9 bases in between. CDR3 coding DNA: TGTGCCAGCTCACCGGGGGACGTTGGCTACACCTTC. Protein product: CASSPGDVGYTF.

This chain joins TRBV7-2 and TRBJ2-2, with D unclear. Germline V gene data show CDR1 as SGHTA and CDR2 as FQGNSA. The CDR3 consists of 14 residues. Trimming left V 4 bases short and J 6 bases short, with 12 bases between. The DNA of the CDR3 is TGTGCCAGCAGCTATGCCGTCCCGGCCGGGGAGCTGTTTTTT. It yields the protein CASSYAVPAGELFF. Combining the CDR3 with reference TRBV7-2 and TRBJ2-2 gives the whole variable domain GAGVSQSPSNKVTEKGKDVELRCDPISGHTALYWYRQSLGQGLEFLIYFQGNSAPDKSGLPSDRFSAERTGGSVSTLTIQRTQQEDSAVYLCASSYAVPAGELFFGEGSRLTVL.

The chain recombines TRBV7-8 with TRBJ1-3; D is unresolved. The germline V gene encodes CDR1 SGHVS and CDR2 FQNEAQ. The length of the CDR3 is 17 residues. V was clipped by 6 bases and J by 2 bases, with 20 bases between them. The CDR3 spells CASREIGFKSAGNTIYF. The DNA for the CDR3 is TGTGCCAGCAGGGAAATAGGGTTTAAGTCGGCTGGAAACACCATATATTTT. The full variable domain, rest sourced from reference TRBV7-8 and TRBJ1-3, is GAGVSQSPRYKVAKRGQDVALRCDPISGHVSLFWYQQALGQGPEFLTYFQNEAQLDKSGLPSDRFFAERPEGSVSTLKIQRTQQEDSAVYLCASREIGFKSAGNTIYFGEGSWLTVV.

The table lists this clone with a count of one. This chain uses TRBV19 with TRBJ2-3; D could derive from TRBD1 or TRBD2 (5 bases each). Germline V gene lookup returns CDR1 LNHDA and CDR2 SQIVND (reference sequence). V was clipped by 9 bases and J by 6 bases, with 16 bases between them. The CDR3 is 13 amino acids. The CDR3 coding sequence is TGTGCCAGCCGGGACGGTCCCCGGGATACGCAGTATTTT. The encoded protein is CASRDGPRDTQYF.